This paragraph reports one T cell receptor beta chain. Its specific antigen is unknown. Within one base of it there is no much larger clone, and no base qualities were kept. Participants in the prospective study were enrolled through a virtual design, were aged 18 to 89 years, and lived in about 25 United States geographic areas. Cohort assignment in the prospective study relied on participant-reported clinical history from a screening survey and a study questionnaire. Exposed participants had been in contact, within 2 weeks of entering the study, with a person who had a PCR-confirmed or clinician-diagnosed case of COVID-19. In the prospective study, whole blood, serum and a nasopharyngeal or oropharyngeal swab were collected from each participant by mobile phlebotomists. Over an approximately 2-month period, participants in the prospective study had the option of providing additional blood draws and questionnaires. Before DNA extraction, prospective study blood samples were shipped either frozen or at room temperature.

The immunoSEQ Assay, a bias-controlled multiplex PCR, was used to amplify TCRbeta CDR3 regions from genomic DNA. The authors' analysis ran thus. The number of nucleated cells in each sample was estimated by amplification of reference gene primers within the assay. Sequence reads were collapsed and filtered to measure the absolute abundance of every unique TCRbeta CDR3 rearrangement. For each sample, productive Simpson clonality was calculated as the square root of Simpson's diversity index across productive rearrangements. The table was pulled from immuneACCESS by TCRdb, which kept in-frame rearrangements only. Such tables lose some clones; where checked, under half of the loss comes from unresolved V genes, and the rest has no known cause. V and J calls and clone size come straight from that table; D and trimming were deduced from the DNA. In this sample the table shows 270,000 or so clones, around 90% of which occur a single time. Jointly, the top ten make up about 3% of the sample.

These data are taken from a study of blood T cell repertoires in COVID-19 (dated by TCRdb to 2020 to 2022). Looking at the study overall: Samples covering the acute and convalescent phases of COVID-19 were provided by collaborators in the United States, Italy and Spain. Where available, HLA class I and class II types were taken from metadata supplied by the sample provider and were not determined by assay-based typing. The sample metadata nearly always contained a de-identified subject ID, COVID-19 status, age in years and sex. The samples were drawn from two sources: the first 160 participants of the ongoing ImmuneRACE study, and 1,000 to 1,500 subjects contributed by 6 global collaborators. The prospective study material was composed of cDNA or gDNA derived from T cells, B-cell-depleted T cells, or PBMCs. Subjects who had been exposed to COVID-19, were actively infected with it, or had recovered from it provided the deeply sampled blood TCRbeta repertoires that made up the dataset. The repertoires were made available in a free public database intended to serve as a resource for research on the immune response to SARS-CoV-2. What the work shows at the level of the full study, not this receptor alone: Clinical and demographic metadata were provided uncurated, with the amount varying by source and participant.

Compared with germline, V lacks 4 bases and J lacks 6 bases; bases without a gene match: 13. For CDR1 and CDR2, the germline V gene (reference sequence) lists SEHNR and FQNEAQ. Measured from the cysteine to the phenylalanine, the CDR3 is 17 residues long. Of the read, only the CDR3 DNA is kept; its 51 bases are in frame from base 1. The sequence joins TRBV7-9 to TRBJ2-2; TRBD2 agrees with 8 junctional bases. Sequenced material: PBMCs or T cells enriched from blood (not recorded which). This receptor was taken from a man aged 35 to 55 who had been exposed to COVID-19. The sequenced DNA is TGTGCCAGCAGCTCCGGGAGCGGGAGCGGTGCCCCCGGGGAGCTGTTTTTT. This is translated as CASSSGSGSGAPGELFF. Where the CDR3 stops, the reference TRBV7-9 and TRBJ2-2 genes take over; the full variable domain is DTGVSQNPRHKITKRGQNVTFRCDPISEHNRLYWYRQTLGQGPEFLTYFQNEAQLEKSRLLSDRFSAERPKGSFSTLEIQRTEQGDSAMYLCASSSGSGSGAPGELFFGEGSRLTVL.